One and the same sample provided the 16 T cell receptor beta chains below, sequenced in a study of OX40 agonist ivuxolimab in advanced cancers. TCRdb keeps only in-frame clones here, not all; method: immunoSEQ multiplex PCR. The table lists about 67,000 clones, roughly 84% of them singletons. Specimen: CD4+ or CD8+ T cells sorted from blood, collected in a trial of the OX40 agonist ivuxolimab. The receptors were sampled from an adult with an advanced solid tumor such as melanoma, head and neck, liver or kidney cancer.

The V call is TRBV5-1, the J call TRBJ2-2; 10 bases match TRBD2. The CDR3 length is 14 residues. V lost 7 bases and J lost 6; bases outside the gene matches: 6. CDR1 and CDR2 from the germline V gene are SGHRS and YFSETQ. CDR3 coding DNA: TGCGCCAGCGATAGCGGGGGGTCCCCCGGGGAGCTGTTTTTT. Translation: CASDSGGSPGELFF. The complete variable domain, with remaining parts taken from reference TRBV5-1 and TRBJ2-2, reads KAGVTQTPRYLIKTRGQQVTLSCSPISGHRSVSWYQQTPGQGLQFLFEYFSETQRNKGNFPGRFSGRQFSNSRSEMNVSTLELGDSALYLCASDSGGSPGELFFGEGSRLTVL.

The chain has TRBV5-5 and TRBJ2-7; no definite D call. Germline CDR1 reads SGHKS; CDR2 reads YYEKEE (reference sequence). This CDR3 has 12 amino acids. V was cut by 4 bases and J by 0 bases, with 5 bases left in between. CDR3 DNA sequence: TGTGCCAGCAGCGCCTTCTCCTACGAGCAGTACTTC. Amino acid sequence: CASSAFSYEQYF.

The J gene is TRBJ2-6, the V gene TRBV7-2; D remains unclear. The V and J ends lost 0 bases and 0 bases respectively, with 6 bases between them. The CDR3 contains 16 residues. Germline V gene sequence: CDR1 SGHTA, CDR2 FQGNSA. The chain's CDR3 is CASSLAGRSGANVLTF. The CDR3 DNA reads TGTGCCAGCAGCTTAGCCGGTCGCTCTGGGGCCAACGTCCTGACTTTC. The variable domain in full, completed from reference TRBV7-2 and TRBJ2-6, reads GAGVSQSPSNKVTEKGKDVELRCDPISGHTALYWYRQSLGQGLEFLIYFQGNSAPDKSGLPSDRFSAERTGGSVSTLTIQRTQQEDSAVYLCASSLAGRSGANVLTFGAGSRLTVL.

On this clone itself: The same CDR3 can be traced to other DNA sequences in this sample. CDR3 residues: CASSDRGYEQYF. The CDR3 DNA is TGTGCCAGCAGTGACAGGGGCTACGAGCAGTACTTC. J is TRBJ2-7 and V is TRBV2, with D possibly matching TRBD1 (6 bases). CDR3 length equals 12 residues. Germline V gives CDR1 SNHLY, CDR2 FYNNEI. V was pared by 3 bases and J by 3 bases, with 6 bases between.

The chain employs TRBV15 and TRBJ1-3; possibly TRBD1 for D (5 bases). Per the germline V gene, CDR1 is LNHNV and CDR2 is YYDKDF (reference sequence). The V gene lost 7 bases and the J gene lost 0 bases, with 13 bases spanning the gap. The CDR3 consists of 15 residues. The CDR3 is CATTRGTDSGNTIYF. The CDR3 DNA reads TGTGCCACCACCCGGGGGACGGACTCTGGAAACACCATATATTTT. Complete variable domain (other parts from reference TRBV15 and TRBJ1-3): DAMVIQNPRYQVTQFGKPVTLSCSQTLNHNVMYWYQQKSSQAPKLLFHYYDKDFNNEADTPDNFQSRRPNTSFCFLDIRSPGLGDTAMYLCATTRGTDSGNTIYFGEGSWLTVV.

This clone has only one observation. The rearrangement uses TRBV6-5 and TRBJ1-3, with a weak D call TRBD1 (5 bases). From germline, CDR1 is MNHEY and CDR2 SVGAGI. Trimming took 4 bases from V and 4 from J, leaving 11 bases between them. The CDR3 totals 14 residues. In nucleotides, the CDR3 is TGTGCCAGCAGTTCCGGGGCGTCCGGAAACACCATATATTTT. Its protein is CASSSGASGNTIYF.

This clone was found once. This chain joins TRBV5-4 and TRBJ2-7; a possible D gene is TRBD1 (5 bases). V lost 3 bases and J lost 1, with 11 bases in between. Germline lookup yields CDR1 SGHNT and CDR2 YYREEE (reference sequence). The CDR3 is 14 residues long. The CDR3 region is CASSSVQGSYEQYF. CDR3 sequence (DNA): TGTGCCAGCAGCTCTGTGCAGGGTTCCTACGAGCAGTACTTC.

The gene calls are TRBV18 and TRBJ2-1, with TRBD1 identical over 7 bases. CDR3 length equals 13 residues. The junction had 3 bases not matched to a gene; V was cut back by 5 bases and J by 5 bases. The germline gives CDR1 KGHSH, CDR2 LQKENI. The CDR3 DNA reads as TGTGCCAGCTCAAGGGACAGACACAATGAGCAGTTCTTC. Its protein is CASSRDRHNEQFF.

The chain combines TRBV27 with TRBJ1-1; maybe TRBD1 (6 bases). CDR1 MNHEY and CDR2 SMNVEV come from the germline V gene (reference sequence). V lost 3 bases to trimming and J lost 4 bases, with 21 bases between them. The CDR3 has 17 amino acids. CDR3 residues: CASSLHGGGVMGTEAFF. Written as DNA, the CDR3 is TGTGCCAGCAGTTTGCATGGAGGGGGGGTTATGGGCACTGAAGCTTTCTTT.

The rearrangement links TRBV28 to TRBJ1-5; D remains unclear. Looked up from germline, CDR1 is MDHEN and CDR2 is SYDVKM. Trimming took off 8 bases at V and 0 bases at J, with 5 bases between the two ends. The CDR3 contains 12 residues. Written as DNA, the CDR3 is TGTGCCAGCCGTTATAGCAATCAGCCCCAGCATTTT. Its translation: CASRYSNQPQHF.

CDR3 sequence reads: CASSSAALDRQYF. CDR3 nucleotide sequence: TGTGCCAGCAGCTCGGCCGCGTTGGATCGGCAGTACTTC. The chain couples TRBV9 to TRBJ2-7; D uncertain. The germline gives CDR1 SGDLS, CDR2 YYNGEE. V dropped 4 bases and J dropped 9 bases, with 17 bases sitting between them. The CDR3 extends over 13 amino acids.

The chain joins TRBV7-3 to TRBJ2-1, with D maybe TRBD2 (6 bases). Between the trimmed V and J ends, which lost 2 bases and 6 bases, there was a span of 11 bases. The CDR3 runs 14 residues. Per germline, CDR1 SGHTA and CDR2 FQGTGA. The CDR3 loop reads CASSLQNGGNEQFF. CDR3 nucleotides: TGTGCCAGCAGCTTACAAAACGGGGGCAATGAGCAGTTCTTC.

The chain links TRBV2 to TRBJ1-2, with D perhaps TRBD1 (5 bases). The V and J ends lost 4 bases and 2 bases respectively, with 5 bases between them. The CDR3 spans 12 residues. The V gene's germline CDR1 is SNHLY and CDR2 FYNNEI. The DNA for the CDR3 is TGTGCCAGCAGTGGGGACAACTATGGCTACACCTTC. It codes for CASSGDNYGYTF.

This clone was detected only once. V is TRBV18 and J is TRBJ1-3, with a weak D call TRBD1 (6 bases). V gave up 1 base and J gave up 1 base, with 11 bases separating them. The germline V gene encodes CDR1 KGHSH and CDR2 LQKENI. The CDR3 consists of 16 residues. The CDR3 DNA follows: TGTGCCAGCTCACCACAGAGCAGGGGTTCTGGAAACACCATATATTTT. Translated: CASSPQSRGSGNTIYF.

The chain links TRBV5-1 to TRBJ2-3; TRBD2 might be the D (6 bases). Germline CDR1 and CDR2: SGHRS and YFSETQ. V dropped 1 base and J dropped 2 bases, with 11 bases sitting between them. The CDR3 length is 15 residues. The CDR3 DNA reads as TGCGCCAGCAGCTTGCGGGGACTCCTCACAGATACGCAGTATTTT. Translation: CASSLRGLLTDTQYF.

V usage is TRBV7-3 and J usage is TRBJ2-2; D may be TRBD1 or TRBD2 (6 bases each). Germline-derived CDR1 and CDR2 are SGHTA and FQGTGA. The CDR3 sequence is 17 residues long. V was cut by 5 bases and J by 0 bases, with 16 bases left in between. The CDR3 DNA follows: TGTGCCAGCAGCCCTCCCGGAGGGGGGCCGAACACCGGGGAGCTGTTTTTT. It translates to CASSPPGGGPNTGELFF.